This T cell receptor beta chain was obtained from a study of T cell responses to AZD1222 COVID-19 vaccine. The study's findings and limits: Along spike, vaccine-associated CD4 TCRs were found throughout, with dominance at 160-218 and 743-854. The sample set comprised mostly white British donors with more females, and clonal diversity was possibly underestimated. Nearly half of spike-specific TCRs reportedly go after variant regions that carry no mutations. Repertoires were obtained solely post-peak T cell response.

Repertoires were generated with immunoSEQ multiplex PCR, while TCRdb's copy carries only in-frame clones and drops some. This sample has fewer than 200,000 clones, with 85% to 90% found just once. On this clone: Its antigen remains unidentified.

The sequencing here drew on peripheral blood, taken 28 days after the second dose of the MenACWY control vaccine. The TCR was taken from an adult who received the MenACWY meningococcal vaccine as a control.

For the CDR3, the DNA is TGTGCCAGCAGTTTAGGAGAGACCCAGTACTTC. Amino acids: CASSLGETQYF. The chain carries TRBV27 and TRBJ2-5; no firm D call. CDR1 is MNHEY, CDR2 SMNVEV, per germline (reference sequence). This CDR3 is 11 amino acids long. Trimming cost V 2 bases and J 4 bases, with 2 bases left between them.